In this sample, the clone carrying this T cell receptor (beta chain) is medium-sized (0.01 to 0.1%). The sample originates from a study of immune characterization of retroperitoneal liposarcoma. A single record per CDR3 protein comes from TCRdb applying MiXCR to the PCR reads. The table records some 10,000 distinct CDR3 sequences, about 39% of them present only once. The CDR3 length is 14 residues. The germline CDR1 and CDR2 sequences are SGHTA and FQGNSA. The germline V and J ends were trimmed by 3 bases and 4 bases, with 13 bases remaining between them. Sequencing input: tumor tissue. The V and J genes are TRBV7-2 and TRBJ2-7; possibly TRBD1 for D (5 bases). The TCR was taken from a male donor with retroperitoneal liposarcoma. CDR3 sequence reads: CASSLIGVPYEQYF. The DNA for the CDR3 is TGTGCCAGCAGCTTGATAGGGGTACCGTACGAGCAGTACTTC.